This TCR beta chain was obtained from a study of cytomegalovirus exposure and HLA in healthy donors. General observations from the study: The authors excluded some V segments, including TRBV6-2 and TRBV6-3, as indistinguishable. Donors belonging to an Asian-associated ancestry cluster reportedly showed fewer N-insertions in productive TCRs than the approximately 700-donor mean, according to what a later analysis found.

Points on this clone: Its antigen remains unidentified.

PCR primers comprised 60 Vbeta and 13 Jbeta primers. The authors' processing: In a later analysis, 80 million or so unique TCR beta chains included roughly 11 million shared by two or more donors. Assay: immunoSEQ multiplex PCR; the TCRdb copy retains only in-frame clones and omits some. The DNA gave D and trimming, while V, J and clone size come from that table. The sample shows under 200,000 clones, roughly 80% of them seen only once. The ends were cut back, 6 bases at V and 6 bases at J, with 11 bases in the middle. Germline V gene data show CDR1 as SEHNR and CDR2 as FQNEAQ (reference sequence). This CDR3 comprises 12 residues.

The clonotype originates from a boy under 10 years old in good health and CMV-seronegative. The chain couples TRBV7-9 to TRBJ1-1, with a possible D match to TRBD1 (6 bases). Sequencing input: PBMCs. The chain's CDR3 is CASSRTGSEAFF. In DNA form, the CDR3 reads TGTGCCAGCAGTCGCACAGGGTCTGAAGCTTTCTTT.